What follows are 22 T cell receptor beta chains derived from one specimen sequenced in a study of T cell responses to AZD1222 COVID-19 vaccine. The method was immunoSEQ multiplex PCR; TCRdb's version includes in-frame clones alone and lacks a portion of them. The profile shows roughly 80,000 clones, 82% of them singletons. Sequencing was performed on peripheral blood, taken on day 0 of AZD1222 vaccination. The receptors originated from an adult in good health.

The gene calls are TRBV7-2 and TRBJ1-2, with 8 bases aligning to TRBD1. Trimming cost V 1 base and J 7 bases; bases outside gene matches: 8. Germline V gene sequence: CDR1 SGHTA, CDR2 FQGNSA. There are 15 residues in the CDR3. The CDR3 region is CASSLGGQGSPGYTF. As DNA, the CDR3 is TGTGCCAGCAGCTTAGGAGGACAGGGAAGTCCTGGCTACACCTTC.

The V gene is TRBV20-1, the J gene TRBJ2-1, with a weak D call TRBD1 (5 bases). The CDR3 extends over 10 amino acids. The germline gives CDR1 DFQATT, CDR2 SNEGSKA (reference sequence). V was clipped by 7 bases and J by 4 bases, with 5 bases between them. Here the CDR3 DNA reads TGCAGTGGACAGTACAATGAGCAGTTCTTC. It is translated as CSGQYNEQFF.

The chain has TRBV7-2 and TRBJ2-1; D assignment may be TRBD1 or TRBD2 (6 bases each). V dropped 5 bases and J dropped 0 bases, with 17 bases sitting between them. The CDR3 extends over 17 amino acids. Germline V gene data show CDR1 as SGHTA and CDR2 as FQGNSA. CDR3 DNA sequence: TGTGCCAGCAGCGTATCAAGGGGGGTGGGCTCCTACAATGAGCAGTTCTTC. This encodes CASSVSRGVGSYNEQFF.

V is TRBV27 and J is TRBJ2-7; D might be TRBD2 (7 bases). Germline V gene sequence: CDR1 MNHEY, CDR2 SMNVEV (reference sequence). CDR3 length: 16 amino acids. V was clipped by 6 bases and J by 1 base, with 19 bases between them. CDR3 DNA sequence: TGTGCCAGCAGCTTGACGGGGGGCCTCCCTTCCTACGAGCAGTACTTC. This codes for CASSLTGGLPSYEQYF.

The chain links TRBV5-6 to TRBJ1-1; no clear D. The germline gives CDR1 SGHDT, CDR2 YYEEEE. The CDR3 length is 14 residues. Deletions cut 0 bases from V and 0 bases from J, with 6 bases between. In nucleotides, the CDR3 is TGTGCCAGCAGCTTGGGACTGATGAACACTGAAGCTTTCTTT. Translating gives CASSLGLMNTEAFF.

This clone was observed once. The chain is built from TRBV6-6 and TRBJ1-6, with a possible D match to TRBD1 (6 bases). In germline, CDR1 is MNHNY, CDR2 SVGAGI (reference sequence). The CDR3 runs 13 residues. The V gene lost 11 bases and the J gene lost 6 bases, with 14 bases spanning the gap. The CDR3 reads CASRPGANSPLHF. The CDR3 nucleotides read TGTGCCTCCCGCCCGGGGGCTAATTCACCCCTCCACTTT.

With regard to this clone: This may be a read error, as it is one base from a much larger clone. Other DNA variants within this sample encode the same CDR3. This chain connects TRBV7-2 to TRBJ2-3, with a possible D match to TRBD2 (5 bases). From germline, CDR1 is SGHTA and CDR2 FQGNSA. CDR3 size: 15 residues. Trimming left V 0 bases short and J 0 bases short, with 7 bases between. CDR3 DNA sequence: TGTGCCAGCAGCTTAGCCGGGGTCAGCACAGATACGCAGTATTTT. This codes for CASSLAGVSTDTQYF. Variable domain in full (rest from reference TRBV7-2 and TRBJ2-3): GAGVSQSPSNKVTEKGKDVELRCDPISGHTALYWYRQSLGQGLEFLIYFQGNSAPDKSGLPSDRFSAERTGGSVSTLTIQRTQQEDSAVYLCASSLAGVSTDTQYFGPGTRLTVL.

V is TRBV7-2 and J is TRBJ2-1, with TRBD2 matching over 11 bases. This CDR3 comprises 16 residues. Losses at the gene ends were 5 bases for V and 8 bases for J; bases not matched to a gene: 11. Germline loops: CDR1 SGHTA, CDR2 FQGNSA. The CDR3 DNA reads as TGTGCCAGCAGCAGCGTCGGGGTAGCGGGGGGGGATGAGCAGTTCTTC. Translating gives CASSSVGVAGGDEQFF.

This clone was detected once. The rearrangement joins TRBV5-4 to TRBJ2-2, with TRBD1 identical over 10 bases. CDR1 and CDR2 from the germline V gene are SGHNT and YYREEE (reference sequence). The CDR3 length is 16 residues. Unmatched junction bases numbered 7, after V lost 4 bases and J lost 4 bases. CDR3 DNA sequence: TGTGCCAGCAGCAATTGGGACAGGGGAGGCACCGGGGAGCTGTTTTTT. This gives the protein CASSNWDRGGTGELFF. The variable domain in full, completed from reference TRBV5-4 and TRBJ2-2, reads ETGVTQSPTHLIKTRGQQVTLRCSSQSGHNTVSWYQQALGQGPQFIFQYYREEENGRGNFPPRFSGLQFPNYSSELNVNALELDDSALYLCASSNWDRGGTGELFFGEGSRLTVL.

This rearrangement joins TRBV6-5 to TRBJ1-3; 8 bases map to TRBD1. Trimming took 5 bases from V and 1 from J; bases not matched to a gene: 4. Germline CDR1 MNHEY, CDR2 SVGAGI. CDR3 size: 15 residues. CDR3 bases: TGTGCCAGCAGTCGGACAGGGACTTCTGGAAACACCATATATTTT. Its translation: CASSRTGTSGNTIYF.

The V and J genes are TRBV6-1 and TRBJ2-6; D is uncertain. The CDR3 runs to 15 residues. Trimming removed 3 bases at V and 1 base at J, with 7 bases between. The germline CDR1 and CDR2 sequences are MNHNS and SASEGT. The CDR3 here is CASSDWGSGANVLTF. The CDR3 region has the DNA TGTGCCAGCAGTGATTGGGGATCTGGGGCCAACGTCCTGACTTTC.

The chain couples TRBV27 to TRBJ1-1; D is possibly TRBD1 (5 bases). CDR1 and CDR2 (germline): MNHEY, SMNVEV (reference sequence). Trimming left V 7 bases short and J 4 bases short, with 22 bases between. This CDR3 contains 16 residues. CDR3 DNA: TGTGCCAGCAACAAGGACGGGGGAGGGTGGCTCACTGAAGCTTTCTTT. Translated: CASNKDGGGWLTEAFF.

A remark on this clone: The sample carries other DNA sequences with the same CDR3. V usage is TRBV27 and J usage is TRBJ1-4; no reliable D call. The germline V gene encodes CDR1 MNHEY and CDR2 SMNVEV (reference sequence). The CDR3 runs 14 residues. Trimming left V 2 bases short and J 3 bases short, with 7 bases between. The CDR3 nucleotides read TGTGCCAGCAGTTTAGCGGGTGCTAATGAAAAACTGTTTTTT. This sequence encodes CASSLAGANEKLFF. The variable domain in full, with the rest retrieved from reference TRBV27 and TRBJ1-4, is EAQVTQNPRYLITVTGKKLTVTCSQNMNHEYMSWYRQDPGLGLRQIYYSMNVEVTDKGDVPEGYKVSRKEKRNFPLILESPSPNQTSLYFCASSLAGANEKLFFGSGTQLSVL.

V and J are TRBV20-1 and TRBJ2-7, with D possibly called TRBD1 or TRBD2 (5 bases each). This CDR3 spans 13 amino acids. Germline values: CDR1 DFQATT, CDR2 SNEGSKA (reference sequence). Deletions cut 3 bases from V and 4 bases from J, with 13 bases between. The CDR3 here is CSASEGTGYEQYF. Written as DNA, the CDR3 is TGCAGTGCTAGTGAGGGGACGGGGTACGAGCAGTACTTC.

J is TRBJ1-5 and V is TRBV6-5, with 8 bases that match TRBD1. The V gene end was trimmed by 5 bases and the J gene end by 5 bases; junction bases not matched to a gene: 8. The germline gives CDR1 MNHEY, CDR2 SVGAGI. This CDR3 spans 15 amino acids. CDR3 sequence: CASSPRDRSYQPQHF. The CDR3 nucleotides read TGTGCCAGCAGTCCTAGGGACAGGTCCTATCAGCCCCAGCATTTT.

This chain links TRBV14 with TRBJ1-4, with 8 bases that match TRBD1. V was pared by 2 bases and J by 7 bases, with 9 bases of the junction left unmatched. The CDR3 contains 16 residues. Germline assignment: CDR1 SGHDN and CDR2 FVKESK. The CDR3 sequence: CASSQLPGQGGEKLFF. CDR3 sequence (DNA): TGTGCCAGCAGCCAATTACCAGGACAGGGAGGTGAAAAACTGTTTTTT.

The J gene is TRBJ2-2, the V gene TRBV24-1; 8 bases align to TRBD1. CDR3 length equals 17 residues. The ends lost 4 bases at V and 4 bases at J; junction bases unmatched: 10. Germline V gene sequence: CDR1 KGHDR, CDR2 SFDVKD. CDR3 nucleotides: TGTGCCACCAGTGAGGTAGACAGGGGAGGAGGCACCGGGGAGCTGTTTTTT. This translates into CATSEVDRGGGTGELFF.

The chain couples TRBV9 to TRBJ1-1, with 9 bases lining up with TRBD1. The germline gives CDR1 SGDLS, CDR2 YYNGEE. V was pared by 5 bases and J by 6 bases, with 2 bases of the junction left unmatched. The CDR3 covers 12 residues. The CDR3 is CASSRDRAEAFF. CDR3 bases: TGTGCCAGCAGTAGGGACAGGGCTGAAGCTTTCTTT.

This chain joins TRBV15 and TRBJ1-1; D unresolved. Trimming pared 3 bases from V and 6 bases from J, leaving 11 bases between. CDR1 and CDR2 from the germline V gene are LNHNV and YYDKDF (reference sequence). The CDR3 sequence is 13 residues long. CDR3 DNA sequence: TGTGCCACCAGCAGGGATGGTTACGCTGAAGCTTTCTTT. It yields the protein CATSRDGYAEAFF.

This clone was counted between two and nine times. The rearrangement uses TRBV19 and TRBJ2-1; D might be TRBD2 (6 bases). The ends were cut back, 11 bases at V and 6 bases at J, with 20 bases in the middle. The CDR3 sequence is 14 residues long. Germline CDR1 is LNHDA and CDR2 is SQIVND (reference sequence). The CDR3 spells CASKAEGLFNEQFF. Here the CDR3 DNA reads TGTGCCTCAAAAGCGGAGGGCCTCTTCAATGAGCAGTTCTTC.

This clone was counted a single time. The chain links TRBV2 to TRBJ1-2; 10 positions match TRBD1. Trimming at V came to 9 bases and at J to 7 bases, leaving 11 bases not matched to a gene. The germline CDR1 and CDR2 sequences are SNHLY and FYNNEI. This CDR3 has 14 amino acids. The CDR3 DNA reads TGTGCCAGAGAGGACAGGGGGGCCCTTGGTGGCTACACCTTC. As protein: CAREDRGALGGYTF.

The J gene is TRBJ2-7, the V gene TRBV27, with TRBD2 matching over 9 bases. CDR3 size: 15 residues. J was trimmed by 5 bases and V by 1 base; bases with no gene match: 6. Germline V gene sequence: CDR1 MNHEY, CDR2 SMNVEV (reference sequence). DNA of the CDR3: TGTGCCAGCAGTTTATTGGGGCGGGGGGGCCACGAGCAGTACTTC. Translated, it gives CASSLLGRGGHEQYF.